The 14 T cell receptor beta chains listed next were all sequenced from one sample in a study of CXCR3-negative and CXCR3-positive naive CD8 T cells. General observations from the study: TRB CDR3s were more hydrophobic in CXCR3-positive than in CXCR3-negative naive cells.

Their target antigens are unknown. It was by 5' RACE with UMI labels that the TRB cDNA libraries were prepared. TCRdb processed the 5' RACE reads again and assigns one entry to each CDR3 protein, with no DNA. This sample's table has 110,000 or so distinct CDR3 sequences. Sequenced: naive CXCR3+ CD8+ T cells from blood. Subset specified: CD45RO-CCR7+CD27+CD95- naive CD8+ T cells expressing CXCR3 (TNR3+). These receptors all come from a human donor in good health. Some clones in this sample may be carry-over from other donors' samples.

The chain is built from TRBV6-2 or TRBV6-3 and TRBJ2-1. Per the germline V gene, CDR1 is MNHEY and CDR2 is SVGEGT. The CDR3 consists of 17 residues. Here the CDR3 reads CASRSGVSLGSYNEQFF.

This chain uses TRBV20-1 with TRBJ2-3; TCRdb lists TRBD2, though no DNA is available to test this call. There are 17 residues in the CDR3. Germline V CDR1 and CDR2: DFQATT, SNEGSKA (reference sequence). The CDR3 reads CSASGLAGGDITDTQYF.

The chain links TRBV14 to TRBJ2-7; absent DNA, TCRdb's TRBD1 call cannot be checked. Germline values: CDR1 SGHDN, CDR2 FVKESK. CDR3 size: 13 residues. CDR3 in amino acids: CASSLLTGSEQYF.

The chain couples TRBV20-1 to TRBJ1-1; the TCRdb D gene call, TRBD1, has no DNA to confirm it. The CDR3 has 15 amino acids. Germline V CDR1 and CDR2: DFQATT, SNEGSKA (reference sequence). The CDR3 protein is CSATNPGKENTEAFF.

CDR3 residues: CASSIPPFYEQYF. The chain carries TRBV19 and TRBJ2-7. There are 13 residues in the CDR3. Germline CDR1 is LNHDA and CDR2 is SQIVND (reference sequence).

This chain joins TRBV7-9 and TRBJ2-1; TCRdb names TRBD1, which stays unverified in the absence of DNA. This CDR3 spans 16 amino acids. Germline V gene data show CDR1 as SEHNR and CDR2 as FQNEAQ (reference sequence). The CDR3 sequence: CASSSALGRDRDEQFF.

The rearrangement links TRBV28 to TRBJ2-5; the TCRdb D gene call, TRBD1, has no DNA to confirm it. This CDR3 is built from 14 residues. Germline-derived CDR1 and CDR2 are MDHEN and SYDVKM. CDR3 amino acids: CASSLRLGRETQYF.

The chain has TRBV4-1 and TRBJ2-7; TCRdb returns TRBD1, unconfirmable since there is no DNA. Germline CDR1 and CDR2: MGHRA and YSYEKL. CDR3 length: 13 residues. CDR3 sequence reads: CASSQGQRYEQYF.

V gene TRBV5-1 combines with J gene TRBJ2-7; there is no DNA to check the TCRdb D call of TRBD2. Germline-derived CDR1 and CDR2 are SGHRS and YFSETQ. This CDR3 is built from 16 residues. The CDR3 is CASSLETSGFGYEQYF.

The chain is built from TRBV7-9 and TRBJ2-1; no DNA is available, so the TRBD1 call from TCRdb remains unchecked. In germline, CDR1 is SEHNR, CDR2 FQNEAQ (reference sequence). CDR3 size: 15 residues. The CDR3 loop is CASSISGRDPMEQFF.

The rearrangement joins TRBV28 to TRBJ2-1; TCRdb names TRBD1, which stays unverified in the absence of DNA. This CDR3 has 15 amino acids. CDR1 is MDHEN and CDR2 is SYDVKM in the germline V gene. CDR3 in amino acids: CASSLVGERYNEQFF.

This chain uses TRBV9 with TRBJ2-1; TCRdb's D gene call, TRBD1, goes unchecked for lack of DNA. The germline V gene encodes CDR1 SGDLS and CDR2 YYNGEE. The CDR3 has 15 amino acids. CDR3 sequence: CASSVGQGVVNEQFF.

The genes are TRBV7-9 and TRBJ2-7; the TCRdb D gene call, TRBD1, has no DNA to confirm it. Germline values: CDR1 SEHNR, CDR2 FQNEAQ (reference sequence). The CDR3 is made up of 15 amino acids. The CDR3 spells CASSTDRGPYYEQYF.

V gene TRBV20-1 combines with J gene TRBJ2-1. The V gene's germline CDR1 is DFQATT and CDR2 SNEGSKA (reference sequence). The CDR3 sequence is 15 residues long. CDR3 amino acids: CSARVRDSSYNEQFF.